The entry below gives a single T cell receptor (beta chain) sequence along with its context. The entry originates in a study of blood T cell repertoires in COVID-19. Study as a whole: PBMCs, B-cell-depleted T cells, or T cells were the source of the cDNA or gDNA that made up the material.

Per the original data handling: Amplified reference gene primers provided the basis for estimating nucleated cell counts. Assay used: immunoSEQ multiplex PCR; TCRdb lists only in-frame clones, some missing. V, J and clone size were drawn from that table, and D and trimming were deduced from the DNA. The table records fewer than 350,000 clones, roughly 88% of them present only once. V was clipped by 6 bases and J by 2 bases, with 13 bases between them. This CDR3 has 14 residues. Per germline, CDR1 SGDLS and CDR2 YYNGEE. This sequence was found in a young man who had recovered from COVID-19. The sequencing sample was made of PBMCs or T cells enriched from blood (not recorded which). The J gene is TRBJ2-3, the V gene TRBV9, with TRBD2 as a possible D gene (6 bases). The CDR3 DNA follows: TGTGCCAGCACTACGGGACTCCTCACAGATACGCAGTATTTT. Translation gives CASTTGLLTDTQYF.